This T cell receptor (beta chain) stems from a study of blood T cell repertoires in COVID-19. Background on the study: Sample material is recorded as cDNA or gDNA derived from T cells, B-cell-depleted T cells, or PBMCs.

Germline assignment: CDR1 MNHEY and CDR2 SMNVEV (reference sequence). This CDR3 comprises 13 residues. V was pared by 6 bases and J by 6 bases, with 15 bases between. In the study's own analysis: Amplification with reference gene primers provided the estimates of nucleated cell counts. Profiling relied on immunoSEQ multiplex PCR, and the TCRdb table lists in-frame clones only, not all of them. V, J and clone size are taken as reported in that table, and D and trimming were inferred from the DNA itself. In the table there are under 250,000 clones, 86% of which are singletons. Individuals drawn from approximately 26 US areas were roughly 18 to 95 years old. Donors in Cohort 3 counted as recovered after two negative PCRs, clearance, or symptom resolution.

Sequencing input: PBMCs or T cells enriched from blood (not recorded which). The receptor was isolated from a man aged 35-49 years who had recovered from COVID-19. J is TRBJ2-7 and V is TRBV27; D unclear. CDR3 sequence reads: CASSLSSSSEQYF. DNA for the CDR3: TGTGCCAGCAGCCTCTCTAGTTCGTCCGAGCAGTACTTC.